The source of this TCR beta chain is a study of control samples from healthy donors and cancer patients. This CDR3 region has 15 residues. CDR1 and CDR2 from the germline V gene are SGHAT and FQNNGV. V was pared by 1 base and J by 2 bases, with 10 bases between. Produced via immunoSEQ multiplex PCR; TCRdb's table is partial and in-frame only. The sample shows 150,000 or so clones, around 90% of them seen only once. The genes are TRBV11-2 and TRBJ2-3; tentatively, D is TRBD1 or TRBD2 (5 bases each). What was sequenced was blood. This sequence originates from a man younger than 45 in good health. DNA for the CDR3: TGTGCCAGCAGCTTAGCGGGACGATACACAGATACGCAGTATTTT. The encoded protein is CASSLAGRYTDTQYF.